This TCR beta chain was documented in a study of shared clonotypes between healthy human individuals. This clone was observed once. Its antigen remains unknown. The sample has other DNA sequences that encode this CDR3 too. Study outcomes and limitations: Naive subsets usually exceeded memory subsets in estimated richness.

Repertoires were generated with immunoSEQ multiplex PCR, while TCRdb's copy carries only in-frame clones and drops some. The repertoire consists of fewer than 1.4 million clones, with 75% to 85% occurring once and the leading ten covering more than 0.55%. Material: memory CD4+ T cells from PBMCs. The subset is: CD45RA-negative fraction. This receptor was taken from a man aged 18 to 29 in good health. Some clones in this sample may be carry-over from other donors' samples.

The chain's CDR3 is CASSGTDYGYTF. DNA of the CDR3: TGTGCCAGCAGTGGAACAGACTATGGCTACACCTTC. The chain carries TRBV2 and TRBJ1-2; D gene uncertain. Germline CDR1 SNHLY, CDR2 FYNNEI. The CDR3 is 12 residues long. Trimming cost V 4 bases and J 3 bases, with 6 bases left between them.